This paragraph covers one TCR beta chain sequence. Its target is not known. Amplification targeted TCR beta CDR3 regions from RNA transcripts. The TCR CDR3 first-round RT-PCR relied on the HTBI primer set. MiXCR was run by TCRdb on the multiplex PCR reads, yielding one entry per CDR3 protein. The top ten hold over 45% of the sample, which has hundreds of thousands of distinct CDR3 sequences, 20% seen once. These data originate in a study of T cells in Graves' hyperthyroidism and ophthalmopathy. Study-wide points: Most thyroid clonotypes expanded above 0.001 were also detected in blood.

CDR1 KGHDR and CDR2 SFDVKD come from the germline V gene. V lost 2 bases and J lost 6, with 17 bases in between. The CDR3 extends over 16 amino acids. Exclusion criteria comprised uncontrolled infection, other autoimmune disease, pregnancy or lactation. Roughly 10 ml of fresh peripheral blood supplied the PBMCs. The chain joins TRBV24-1 to TRBJ2-3, with D perhaps TRBD1 (5 bases). The sequence derives from a man aged 40-49 years with Graves' ophthalmopathy. The sample consisted of blood. The CDR3 coding sequence is TGTGCCACCAGTGATTCCATGACAGTCCCTTCCGATACGCAGTATTTT. It translates to CATSDSMTVPSDTQYF.